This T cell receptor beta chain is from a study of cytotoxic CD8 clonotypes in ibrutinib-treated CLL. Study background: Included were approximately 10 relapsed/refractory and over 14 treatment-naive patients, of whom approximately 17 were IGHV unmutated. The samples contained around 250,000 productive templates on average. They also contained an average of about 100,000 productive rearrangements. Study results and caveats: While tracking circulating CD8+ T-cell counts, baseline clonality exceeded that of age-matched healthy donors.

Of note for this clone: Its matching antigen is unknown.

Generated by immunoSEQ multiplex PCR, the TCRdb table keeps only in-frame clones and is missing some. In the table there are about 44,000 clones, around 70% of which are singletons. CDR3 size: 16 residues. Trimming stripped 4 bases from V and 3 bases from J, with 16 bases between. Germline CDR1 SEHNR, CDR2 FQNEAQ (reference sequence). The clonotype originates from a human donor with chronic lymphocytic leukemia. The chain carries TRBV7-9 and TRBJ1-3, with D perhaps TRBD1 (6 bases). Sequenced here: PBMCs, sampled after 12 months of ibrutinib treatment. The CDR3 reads CASSWDTSAGGNTIYF. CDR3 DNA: TGTGCCAGCAGCTGGGACACAAGCGCGGGTGGAAACACCATATATTTT. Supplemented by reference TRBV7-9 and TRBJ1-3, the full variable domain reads DTGVSQNPRHKITKRGQNVTFRCDPISEHNRLYWYRQTLGQGPEFLTYFQNEAQLEKSRLLSDRFSAERPKGSFSTLEIQRTEQGDSAMYLCASSWDTSAGGNTIYFGEGSWLTVV.